The 4 T cell receptor beta chains below come from one sample, sequenced in a study of T cell changes during pregnancy in multiple sclerosis. TCRdb keeps only in-frame clones here, not all; method: immunoSEQ multiplex PCR. The data show roughly 48,000 clones, approximately 95% seen once. This sample comprised CD8+ T cells from peripheral blood mononuclear cells, obtained in the first trimester of pregnancy. These receptors all stem from a female donor with multiple sclerosis, enrolled in a pregnancy study.

The gene calls are TRBV23-1 and TRBJ1-5; D not certain. TRBV23-1 falls under the ORF class, with uncertain function. CDR3 length: 16 residues. Trimming removed 0 bases from V and 0 bases from J, with 9 bases in between. The CDR3 DNA follows: TGCGCCAGCAGTCAATCAAAAAACTTTAGCAATCAGCCCCAGCATTTT. This gives the protein CASSQSKNFSNQPQHF.

The rearrangement uses TRBV6-5 and TRBJ2-7; TRBD1 matches 8 bases. This CDR3 region has 13 residues. The germline gives CDR1 MNHEY, CDR2 SVGAGI. With 0 bases clipped from V and 6 bases from J, the junction kept 1 base outside the gene matches. DNA for the CDR3: TGTGCCAGCAGTTACTCGCAGGGGGCCGAGCAGTACTTC. This encodes CASSYSQGAEQYF.

This chain connects TRBV4-1 to TRBJ2-7; D gene ambiguous. The CDR3 is made up of 14 amino acids. V lost 6 bases and J lost 4, with 16 bases in between. Germline V gene data show CDR1 as MGHRA and CDR2 as YSYEKL. The CDR3 sequence is CASRATVGSYEQYF. The CDR3 nucleotides read TGCGCCAGCAGAGCCACAGTGGGTTCTTACGAGCAGTACTTC.

The V call is TRBV10-3, the J call TRBJ2-1; TRBD2 aligns across 8 bases. Trimming cost V 0 bases and J 5 bases; bases outside gene matches: 12. In germline, CDR1 is ENHRY, CDR2 SYGVKD. CDR3 size: 18 residues. This CDR3 reads CAISESGLGVETDNEQFF. CDR3 bases: TGTGCCATCAGTGAGTCGGGACTAGGGGTGGAAACGGACAATGAGCAGTTCTTC.